One and the same sample provided the 26 T cell receptor beta chains below, sequenced in a study of T cells expressing NK-cell markers. Reanalyzing the 5' RACE reads, TCRdb keeps one entry per CDR3 protein, without DNA. This table lists about 380,000 distinct CDR3 sequences. Input material: blood T cells: a sorted CD56 or NKG2C T cell subset, CD4+ or CD8+ T cells, or bulk PBMC T cells (not recorded which). All receptors derive from a man aged 18-69 years in good health.

The chain links TRBV20-1 to TRBJ2-1. The CDR3 has 15 amino acids. Germline V gene sequence: CDR1 DFQATT, CDR2 SNEGSKA (reference sequence). This chain's CDR3 is CSAIGPVSSYNEQFF.

CDR3 residues: CASTGGPTGRPEMNTEAFF. The genes are TRBV10-1 and TRBJ1-1. Germline CDR1 WNHNN, CDR2 SYGVQD (reference sequence). This CDR3 spans 19 amino acids.

The CDR3: CSVGRTGNTGELFF. This chain connects TRBV29-1 to TRBJ2-2; TCRdb picks TRBD1, but there is no DNA to check that call. This CDR3 contains 14 residues. CDR1 is SQVTM, CDR2 ANQGSEA, per germline.

The V gene is TRBV20-1, the J gene TRBJ2-2; the TCRdb call, TRBD1, lacks DNA for checking. CDR3 length: 19 residues. The V gene's germline CDR1 is DFQATT and CDR2 SNEGSKA (reference sequence). CDR3 sequence: CSAPIPRDRSWRRAGELFF.

This chain links TRBV7-6 with TRBJ1-4. Germline V CDR1 and CDR2: SGHVS, FNYEAQ. This CDR3 is built from 13 residues. CDR3: CASSRSRVEKLFF.

The gene calls are TRBV7-8 and TRBJ1-5. The CDR3 totals 15 residues. Germline CDR1 reads SGHVS; CDR2 reads FQNEAQ. This CDR3 reads CASSLGRDSYQPQHF. Full variable domain (outside the CDR3, taken from reference TRBV7-8 and TRBJ1-5): GAGVSQSPRYKVAKRGQDVALRCDPISGHVSLFWYQQALGQGPEFLTYFQNEAQLDKSGLPSDRFFAERPEGSVSTLKIQRTQQEDSAVYLCASSLGRDSYQPQHFGDGTRLSIL.

This sequence joins TRBV5-1 and TRBJ2-5. In germline, CDR1 is SGHRS, CDR2 YFSETQ. The CDR3 runs 14 residues. CDR3 in amino acids: CASSFGSSRETQYF.

V gene TRBV7-8 combines with J gene TRBJ2-6; without DNA, the TCRdb call of TRBD1 cannot be checked. From germline, CDR1 is SGHVS and CDR2 FQNEAQ. This CDR3 contains 18 residues. The CDR3 here is CASSRVTTGLSGANVLTF.

The chain couples TRBV12-3 or TRBV12-4 to TRBJ2-5. The length of the CDR3 is 16 residues. The CDR3 sequence: CASSLGQTGKVETQYF.

V is TRBV27 and J is TRBJ1-3; TCRdb's D gene call, TRBD1, goes unchecked for lack of DNA. This CDR3 region has 17 residues. Germline loops: CDR1 MNHEY, CDR2 SMNVEV (reference sequence). This CDR3 is CASSLRPRGQGENTIYF.

The chain combines TRBV12-3 or TRBV12-4 with TRBJ2-1; TCRdb calls TRBD2, which cannot be checked without DNA. This CDR3 has 15 amino acids. The CDR3 loop is CASSSGGASYNEQFF.

The chain employs TRBV28 and TRBJ2-2; TCRdb selects TRBD2, and the lack of DNA leaves this call unchecked. The CDR3 length is 14 residues. Germline V lookup: CDR1 MDHEN, CDR2 SYDVKM. The CDR3 sequence is CASRPTLAPGELFF.

The chain combines TRBV18 with TRBJ2-3. The CDR3 has 15 amino acids. Germline lookup yields CDR1 KGHSH and CDR2 LQKENI. The CDR3: CASSPILGRTDTQYF. The whole variable domain, remainder taken from reference TRBV18 and TRBJ2-3, is NAGVMQNPRHLVRRRGQEARLRCSPMKGHSHVYWYRQLPEEGLKFMVYLQKENIIDESGMPKERFSAEFPKEGPSILRIQQVVRGDSAAYFCASSPILGRTDTQYFGPGTRLTVL.

The chain employs TRBV20-1 and TRBJ1-6; the D call from TCRdb, TRBD1, cannot be confirmed without DNA. Germline CDR1 is DFQATT and CDR2 is SNEGSKA (reference sequence). CDR3 length equals 16 residues. The CDR3 sequence: CSANRRGRLNDSPLHF.

This chain links TRBV20-1 with TRBJ2-7. From germline, CDR1 is DFQATT and CDR2 SNEGSKA (reference sequence). The CDR3 sequence is 12 residues long. CDR3 amino acids: CSATLSGYEQYF.

The chain recombines TRBV19 with TRBJ2-3. CDR3 length: 15 amino acids. CDR1 and CDR2 (germline): LNHDA, SQIVND (reference sequence). The CDR3 protein is CASSIRGDGTDTQYF.

The V call is TRBV28, the J call TRBJ1-1; with no DNA, the TCRdb D assignment of TRBD1 cannot be verified. The germline V gene has CDR1 MDHEN and CDR2 SYDVKM. The CDR3 is made up of 18 amino acids. CDR3 loop: CASSSFRDSLFGETEAFF.

The genes are TRBV27 and TRBJ2-2; TCRdb selects TRBD1, and the lack of DNA leaves this call unchecked. The V gene's germline CDR1 is MNHEY and CDR2 SMNVEV (reference sequence). The CDR3 runs to 18 residues. The CDR3 loop reads CASSYGPGIGGNTGELFF.

V is TRBV4-2 and J is TRBJ2-7; the TCRdb call, TRBD2, lacks DNA for checking. Germline V CDR1 and CDR2: LGHNA, YNFKEQ. This CDR3 has 17 amino acids. The CDR3 sequence: CASSQASTSGGTYEQYF.

This chain links TRBV2 with TRBJ2-1. The CDR3 totals 14 residues. Germline V gene lookup returns CDR1 SNHLY and CDR2 FYNNEI. CDR3 sequence reads: CASRWTSPYNELFF.

V and J are TRBV2 and TRBJ2-5. The germline CDR1 and CDR2 sequences are SNHLY and FYNNEI. The CDR3 sequence is 14 residues long. CDR3 region: CASSVGDWQETQYF.

The chain recombines TRBV11-2 with TRBJ2-1; TCRdb reports TRBD2, a call that lacks DNA to check it against. This CDR3 spans 16 amino acids. CDR1 is SGHAT, CDR2 FQNNGV, per germline. The CDR3 is CASSLVSSGGAGEQFF.

This rearrangement joins TRBV11-1 to TRBJ2-1; the TRBD2 assignment by TCRdb is unverifiable without DNA. CDR1 SGHAT and CDR2 FQDESV come from the germline V gene (reference sequence). The CDR3 extends over 18 amino acids. The CDR3 reads CASSFLSFGGEAYNEQFF.

This chain connects TRBV12-3 or TRBV12-4 to TRBJ1-1; with no DNA, the TCRdb D assignment of TRBD1 cannot be verified. There are 16 residues in the CDR3. The CDR3 region is CASSKPGHNPYTEAFF.

The chain carries TRBV3-1 and TRBJ2-7; TCRdb gives TRBD2 as the D gene, but with no DNA this cannot be confirmed. Germline V gene lookup returns CDR1 LGHDT and CDR2 YNNKEL (reference sequence). CDR3 length: 15 residues. This CDR3 is CASSQGPRATYEQYF.

The V gene is TRBV27, the J gene TRBJ1-5. The length of the CDR3 is 16 residues. Germline CDR1 is MNHEY and CDR2 is SMNVEV (reference sequence). The CDR3 reads CASSLGPRLSNQPQHF.